This T cell receptor beta chain was observed in a study of blood T cell repertoires in COVID-19. About the study: The United States, Italy and Spain provided the acute and convalescent COVID-19 samples. PBMCs, B-cell-depleted T cells, or T cells were the source of the cDNA or gDNA that made up the material.

In the source study's methods: Amplification with reference gene primers provided the estimates of nucleated cell counts. The protocol was immunoSEQ multiplex PCR, while the TCRdb copy is restricted to in-frame clones and leaves out a portion. The V and J calls and clone size are taken from that table; D and trimming were inferred from the DNA. This repertoire shows about 120,000 clones, around 90% found once; its top ten account for roughly 4%. This sequence originates from a woman aged 60-70 years with COVID-19, enrolled during active disease. What was sequenced was peripheral blood.

CDR3 sequence: CASLQGAEGYTF. In DNA form, the CDR3 reads TGTGCCAGTCTACAGGGGGCGGAGGGCTACACCTTC. The V and J genes are TRBV19 and TRBJ1-2, with TRBD1 matching 9 bases. Trimming cost V 8 bases and J 8 bases; bases outside gene matches: 6. CDR1 and CDR2 (germline): LNHDA, SQIVND (reference sequence). The CDR3 is made up of 12 amino acids.